This TCR beta chain is drawn from a study of a mutant IDH1 vaccine in newly diagnosed glioma. As for the study in general: Treated patients, approximately 62% male and roughly 40% female, averaged approximately 40 years of age. Patients had received radiotherapy, temozolomide, or both previously, most receiving both.

Study results and limitations: Among top peripheral T cell clonotypes, changes seemed unrelated to pseudoprogression. Researchers report vaccine-induced immune responses in about 94% of patients.

V was pared by 5 bases and J by 10 bases, with 15 bases between. Germline loops: CDR1 SEHNR, CDR2 FQNEAQ (reference sequence). This CDR3 is built from 13 residues. The table came from immunoSEQ multiplex PCR; TCRdb's copy has only in-frame clones and leaves some out. Found here are 70,000 to 100,000 clones, approximately 80% of them singletons; the top ten hold 5.3%. Time point defined: baseline, week 1 (first vaccination visit). Indicated treatment: pre-vaccination baseline after standard-of-care therapy. This clone was seen a handful of times. Its antigen is undetermined. The J gene is TRBJ2-1, the V gene TRBV7-9, with a possible D match to TRBD1 (5 bases). The material sequenced was PBMCs, taken from a glioma patient treated with radiotherapy, temozolomide or both. The source of this sequence is a man aged 35-49 years with glioma. Some clones in this sample may be carry-over from other donors' samples. CDR3 loop: CASSPRTPGEQFF. The CDR3 DNA is TGTGCCAGCAGCCCCAGGACCCCAGGGGAGCAGTTCTTC.